The present T cell receptor beta chain was sequenced within a study of blood T cell repertoires in COVID-19. Study-level background: There were acute and convalescent COVID-19 samples, and they came from the United States, Italy and Spain. Nucleic acid was either cDNA or gDNA, and it came from T cells, B-cell-depleted T cells, or PBMCs.

Germline assignment: CDR1 KGHDR and CDR2 SFDVKD. This CDR3 comprises 15 residues. A note on this clone: One junction end does not reproduce the germline sequence, and a read error may be involved.

TCRdb keeps only in-frame clones here, not all; method: immunoSEQ multiplex PCR. This sample has about 400,000 clones; over 85% occur once, and the top ten carry about 1.7%. Cohort assignment relied on participant-reported clinical history. Recovery meant two consecutive negative NP/OP PCR tests, professional clearance, or resolved symptoms. V is TRBV24-1 and J is TRBJ2-3; TRBD2 aligns across 9 bases. The sample comprised PBMCs or T cells enriched from blood (not recorded which). The TCR originated in a woman aged 25 to 45 who had recovered from COVID-19. As DNA, the CDR3 is TGTGCCACCAGTGATTCCGGGACTAGCATAGATACGCAGTATTTT. This codes for CATSDSGTSIDTQYF.